These 9 T cell receptor beta chains share one sample of origin, sequenced in a study of T cell responses to AZD1222 COVID-19 vaccine (dated by TCRdb to the early 2020s). The time point label on this specimen signifies: baseline before first vaccination. According to the study, the label for this sample's treatment or condition signals: meningococcal conjugate vaccine given as trial control. Receptor amplification or capture employed the immunoSEQ multiplex PCR assay. Not all clones reach the TCRdb copy of this immuneACCESS table, which keeps in-frame sequences only. Checked studies attribute under half of the gap to unresolved V genes and leave the rest unexplained. The sample profile shows under 80,000 clones; 75% to 85% of them were found once. The ten largest account for 20% to 30% of the sample. Specimen: peripheral blood, collected on day 0 of MenACWY control vaccination. The receptors originated from an adult in good health.

The sample holds one count of this clone. The chain couples TRBV5-5 to TRBJ1-5, with D perhaps matching TRBD1 (6 bases). CDR1 and CDR2 (germline): SGHKS, YYEKEE (reference sequence). V was shortened by 2 bases and J by 6 bases, with 12 bases between the two germline ends. The CDR3 runs 14 residues. The CDR3 DNA reads as TGTGCCAGCAGCTTCGGGGGGGCCGGTCAGCCCCAGCATTTT. Amino acid sequence: CASSFGGAGQPQHF.

This rearrangement joins TRBV4-1 to TRBJ2-7, with a possible D match to TRBD2 (6 bases). Germline V CDR1 and CDR2: MGHRA, YSYEKL. The CDR3 spans 14 residues. CDR3 DNA sequence: TGCCCCCCCAGCCGGGTGGGGGGTTCCTACGAGCAGTACTTC. Translation: CPPSRVGGSYEQYF.

CDR3 in amino acids: CASSQGATNTEAFF. CDR3 in DNA: TGTGCCAGCAGCCAAGGCGCGACGAACACTGAAGCTTTCTTT. The chain couples TRBV4-2 to TRBJ1-1; D gene unclear. Germline V CDR1 and CDR2: LGHNA, YNFKEQ. CDR3 size: 14 residues. The V end lost 1 base, the J end lost 1 base, and 7 bases lay between the germline ends.

The rearrangement joins TRBV3-1 (or the pseudogene TRBV3-2) to TRBJ1-2; no definite D call. The germline gives CDR1 LGHDT, CDR2 YNNKEL (reference sequence). The CDR3 contains 15 residues. V was cut by 5 bases and J by 4 bases, with 17 bases left in between. CDR3 in DNA: TGTGCCAGCAGCTTATCCCAGCTCCACCCCTATGGCTACACCTTC. Encoded protein: CASSLSQLHPYGYTF.

The J gene is TRBJ2-5, the V gene TRBV15; D is unresolved. V lost 5 bases to trimming and J lost 1 base, with 11 bases between them. Germline-derived CDR1 and CDR2 are LNHNV and YYDKDF (reference sequence). The CDR3 is 14 amino acids. CDR3 in amino acids: CATSLLEFQETQYF. CDR3 sequence (DNA): TGTGCCACCAGCTTATTAGAGTTCCAAGAGACCCAGTACTTC.

The V gene is TRBV13, the J gene TRBJ1-6; D not resolved. Per the germline V gene, CDR1 is PRHDT and CDR2 is FYEKMQ (reference sequence). CDR3 size: 14 residues. V was pared by 2 bases and J by 6 bases, with 8 bases between. The CDR3 here is CASSLQGFNSPLHF. As DNA, the CDR3 is TGTGCCAGCAGCTTACAAGGTTTTAATTCACCCCTCCACTTT. Based on the CDR3 plus reference TRBV13 and TRBJ1-6, the full variable domain is AAGVIQSPRHLIKEKRETATLKCYPIPRHDTVYWYQQGPGQDPQFLISFYEKMQSDKGSIPDRFSAQQFSDYHSELNMSSLELGDSALYFCASSLQGFNSPLHFGNGTRLTVT.

The CDR3 DNA follows: TGTGCCAGTACCAATGGGGACAGGCCCAATCAGCCCCAGCATTTT. This codes for CASTNGDRPNQPQHF. The chain employs TRBV19 and TRBJ1-5; the match to TRBD1 covers 8 bases. J was trimmed by 3 bases and V by 7 bases; bases with no gene match: 8. Per the germline V gene, CDR1 is LNHDA and CDR2 is SQIVND (reference sequence). The CDR3 runs to 15 residues.

This rearrangement joins TRBV4-3 to TRBJ2-3, with D possibly matching TRBD1 (5 bases). Trimming took off 1 base at V and 7 bases at J, with 18 bases between the two ends. Germline CDR1 LGHNA, CDR2 YSLEER. The CDR3 consists of 16 residues. CDR3 sequence (DNA): TGCGCCAGCAGCCAAGGGGCAGGGATAAAGGGGTATACGCAGTATTTT. Translated, it gives CASSQGAGIKGYTQYF.

In DNA form, the CDR3 reads TGTGCCAGCAGTGAACGGGTAGGGGGCGCTAACTATGGCTACACCTTC. Its translation is CASSERVGGANYGYTF. V is TRBV6-1 and J is TRBJ1-2; 7 bases are a match to TRBD1. CDR1 and CDR2 from the germline V gene are MNHNS and SASEGT. The CDR3 spans 16 residues. V was clipped by 2 bases and J by 0 bases; unmatched bases: 6.